Listed below are T cell receptor beta chains from one sample, sequenced in a study of shared clonotypes between healthy human individuals. The repertoire was sequenced with immunoSEQ multiplex PCR; TCRdb's copy has only in-frame clones and lacks some. Here the sample spans around 88,000 clones, about 68% being singletons. Source material: memory CD8+ T cells sorted from blood. Every receptor here comes from a young man in good health. The CDR3 runs from the conserved cysteine through the conserved F or W. Each record gives: D gene, V gene, clone size, J gene, CDR3 DNA, CDR3 protein. A D gene is named only where the DNA matches it firmly. Only part of the rows carry a size: once, few, many, or a class if the clone is expanded.

d_gene: TRBD2
v_gene: TRBV4-1
abundance: -
j_gene: TRBJ2-7
CDR3nt: TGCGCCAGCAGCCAAGGGGTGGGCGGGAGGGCCTACGAGCAGTACTTC
CDR3aa: CASSQGVGGRAYEQYF

d_gene: TRBD2
v_gene: TRBV4-1
abundance: -
j_gene: TRBJ2-3
CDR3nt: TGCGCCAGCAGCCTTCGAGCGGGAGAGAGTGCAGATACGCAGTATTTT
CDR3aa: CASSLRAGESADTQYF

d_gene: -
v_gene: TRBV28
abundance: few
j_gene: TRBJ2-1
CDR3nt: TGTGCCAGCACCCCCGGCGGGGCCTACAATGAGCAGTTCTTC
CDR3aa: CASTPGGAYNEQFF

d_gene: -
v_gene: TRBV7-8
abundance: -
j_gene: TRBJ2-1
CDR3nt: TGTGCCAGCAGCTTAGCGGGAGTGGCAAATGAGCAGTTCTTC
CDR3aa: CASSLAGVANEQFF

d_gene: -
v_gene: TRBV29-1
abundance: -
j_gene: TRBJ2-7
CDR3nt: TGCAGCGCCGGGTATGGCTACGAGCAGTACTTC
CDR3aa: CSAGYGYEQYF

d_gene: TRBD2
v_gene: TRBV29-1
abundance: few
j_gene: TRBJ2-7
CDR3nt: TGCAGCGTTGACGGACTAGCGGGAGTTCACGGGCAGTACTTC
CDR3aa: CSVDGLAGVHGQYF

d_gene: -
v_gene: TRBV2
abundance: -
j_gene: TRBJ1-5
CDR3nt: TGTGCCAGCACCGGGAGCAATCAGCCCCAGCATTTT
CDR3aa: CASTGSNQPQHF

d_gene: TRBD2
v_gene: TRBV5-6
abundance: -
j_gene: TRBJ2-3
CDR3nt: TGTGCCAGCAGCCTTGGACTAGCGGGCTACACAGATACGCAGTATTTT
CDR3aa: CASSLGLAGYTDTQYF

d_gene: -
v_gene: TRBV11-2
abundance: -
j_gene: TRBJ2-3
CDR3nt: TGTGCCAGCAGCTTAGAGGTCAGGGGACTCGATACGCAGTATTTT
CDR3aa: CASSLEVRGLDTQYF

d_gene: TRBD1
v_gene: TRBV5-4
abundance: many
j_gene: TRBJ1-3
CDR3nt: TGTGCCAGCAGCCTGACAGGGACTGGAAACACCATATATTTT
CDR3aa: CASSLTGTGNTIYF

d_gene: -
v_gene: TRBV2
abundance: few
j_gene: TRBJ1-3
CDR3nt: TGTGCCAGCAGAGGATGGGGCAGGGGAGGCTCGGGAAACACCATATATTTT
CDR3aa: CASRGWGRGGSGNTIYF

d_gene: -
v_gene: TRBV28
abundance: -
j_gene: TRBJ1-2
CDR3nt: TGTGCCAGCAGTTTATCCGATGCCTCCGGGGCCAGGACGGGCTACACCTTC
CDR3aa: CASSLSDASGARTGYTF

d_gene: -
v_gene: TRBV5-4
abundance: -
j_gene: TRBJ1-2
CDR3nt: TGTGCCGCGGAAAACTCGGGGGGGGGCCGCGTAGGTGGCTACACCTTC
CDR3aa: CAAENSGGGRVGGYTF

d_gene: -
v_gene: TRBV7-2
abundance: -
j_gene: TRBJ2-2
CDR3nt: TGTGCCAGCAGCTTAGATTTCACCGGGGAGCTGTTTTTT
CDR3aa: CASSLDFTGELFF

d_gene: -
v_gene: TRBV6-6
abundance: few
j_gene: TRBJ1-2
CDR3nt: TGTGCCAGCAGCCTATTGGGGGGGTTTGATGGCTACACCTTC
CDR3aa: CASSLLGGFDGYTF

d_gene: TRBD1
v_gene: TRBV30
abundance: many
j_gene: TRBJ2-7
CDR3nt: TGTGCCTGGAGGGGACAGGGGGCATTGGGGGGTTCTCTTTGCGAGCAGTACTTC
CDR3aa: CAWRGQGALGGSLCEQYF

d_gene: TRBD1
v_gene: TRBV27
abundance: -
j_gene: TRBJ2-7
CDR3nt: TGTGCCAGCAGTCCAACTCAGGGGGCGGACGAGCAGTACTTC
CDR3aa: CASSPTQGADEQYF

d_gene: -
v_gene: TRBV7-9
abundance: -
j_gene: TRBJ2-3
CDR3nt: TGTGCCAGCAGACCTAAATTAACTAGCATCGGCACAGATACGCAGTATTTT
CDR3aa: CASRPKLTSIGTDTQYF

d_gene: -
v_gene: TRBV6-5
abundance: -
j_gene: TRBJ1-1
CDR3nt: TGTGCCAGCAGTGAGGGACGCACTGAAGCTTTCTTT
CDR3aa: CASSEGRTEAFF

d_gene: TRBD2
v_gene: TRBV5-5
abundance: -
j_gene: TRBJ2-5
CDR3nt: TGTGCCAGCAGCTTGGTGCTAGCGGGAAACCAAGAGACCCAGTACTTC
CDR3aa: CASSLVLAGNQETQYF

d_gene: -
v_gene: TRBV27
abundance: -
j_gene: TRBJ1-5
CDR3nt: TGTGCCAGCAGTCCGAGGGGGGTTCTGAATCAGCCCCAGCATTTT
CDR3aa: CASSPRGVLNQPQHF

d_gene: TRBD2
v_gene: TRBV30
abundance: -
j_gene: TRBJ2-7
CDR3nt: TGTGCCTGGGCCCCGGGAGGAGGCTACGAGCAGTACTTC
CDR3aa: CAWAPGGGYEQYF

d_gene: TRBD2
v_gene: TRBV7-8
abundance: -
j_gene: TRBJ2-7
CDR3nt: TGTGCCAGCAGCCCCCATAGCGGGGGCTCCTACGAGCAGTACTTC
CDR3aa: CASSPHSGGSYEQYF

d_gene: TRBD2
v_gene: TRBV9
abundance: -
j_gene: TRBJ2-3
CDR3nt: TGTGCCAGCAGCGAACAAGCGGGGCCCACAGATACGCAGTATTTT
CDR3aa: CASSEQAGPTDTQYF

d_gene: -
v_gene: TRBV5-1
abundance: -
j_gene: TRBJ2-2
CDR3nt: TGCGCCAGCAGCTTTGCAGACGTGAACACCGGGGAGCTGTTTTTT
CDR3aa: CASSFADVNTGELFF

d_gene: TRBD1
v_gene: TRBV10-3
abundance: -
j_gene: TRBJ2-7
CDR3nt: TGTGCCATCAGTGAGTCCGGACAGGGGGGCTACGAGCAGTACTTC
CDR3aa: CAISESGQGGYEQYF

d_gene: TRBD2
v_gene: TRBV4-1
abundance: -
j_gene: TRBJ2-3
CDR3nt: TGCGCCAGCAGCAGGACTAGCGGGACGACAGATACGCAGTATTTT
CDR3aa: CASSRTSGTTDTQYF

d_gene: TRBD2
v_gene: TRBV18
abundance: -
j_gene: TRBJ2-7
CDR3nt: TGTGCCAGCTCACAATTGGGGCCTAGCGGGAGCGGGGACTACGAGCAGTACTTC
CDR3aa: CASSQLGPSGSGDYEQYF

d_gene: TRBD1
v_gene: TRBV28
abundance: few
j_gene: TRBJ2-7
CDR3nt: TGTGCCAGCTCTCAGACCGGGGACAGGGGGCAGTACGAGCAGTACTTC
CDR3aa: CASSQTGDRGQYEQYF

d_gene: -
v_gene: TRBV29-1
abundance: -
j_gene: TRBJ2-7
CDR3nt: TGCAGCGTTGGTGGGAGAGACCGCTACGAGCAGTACTTC
CDR3aa: CSVGGRDRYEQYF

d_gene: -
v_gene: TRBV5-4
abundance: few
j_gene: TRBJ2-5
CDR3nt: TGTGCCAGCAGCCGACCCGGACTGGAATGGGAGACCCAGTACTTC
CDR3aa: CASSRPGLEWETQYF

d_gene: -
v_gene: TRBV2
abundance: -
j_gene: TRBJ2-7
CDR3nt: TGTGCCAGCAAGGACAATAACCACTACGAGCAGTACTTC
CDR3aa: CASKDNNHYEQYF

d_gene: -
v_gene: TRBV5-1
abundance: -
j_gene: TRBJ1-5
CDR3nt: TGCGCCAGCAGCTTGGACGGGTTTAGCAATCAGCCCCAGCATTTT
CDR3aa: CASSLDGFSNQPQHF

d_gene: -
v_gene: TRBV19
abundance: few
j_gene: TRBJ2-6
CDR3nt: TGTGCCAGTAGTCAGAGCTCTGGGGCCAACGTCCTGACTTTC
CDR3aa: CASSQSSGANVLTF

d_gene: -
v_gene: TRBV7-3
abundance: -
j_gene: TRBJ1-1
CDR3nt: TGTGCCAGCAGCTTACCCCCCTGGGAGGAGTTGGACACTGAAGCTTTCTTT
CDR3aa: CASSLPPWEELDTEAFF

d_gene: -
v_gene: TRBV19
abundance: -
j_gene: TRBJ2-1
CDR3nt: TGTGCCAGTGAGGCTAGCGACTCCTACAATGAGCAGTTCTTC
CDR3aa: CASEASDSYNEQFF

d_gene: TRBD1
v_gene: TRBV4-1
abundance: few
j_gene: TRBJ1-1
CDR3nt: TGCGCCAGCAGCCAAGGGGGACAGGTGCCTGAAGCTTTCTTT
CDR3aa: CASSQGGQVPEAFF

d_gene: -
v_gene: TRBV7-9
abundance: -
j_gene: TRBJ2-1
CDR3nt: TGTGCCAGCAGCTCGTACGGCAATGAGCAGTTCTTC
CDR3aa: CASSSYGNEQFF

d_gene: TRBD1
v_gene: TRBV5-1
abundance: -
j_gene: TRBJ2-3
CDR3nt: TGCGCCAGCAGCCCGGGACAGCTCACAGATACGCAGTATTTT
CDR3aa: CASSPGQLTDTQYF

d_gene: -
v_gene: TRBV7-2
abundance: -
j_gene: TRBJ1-4
CDR3nt: TGTGCCAGCAGCTCCGGCGGGGCCATAAATGAAAAACTGTTTTTT
CDR3aa: CASSSGGAINEKLFF

d_gene: -
v_gene: TRBV4-1
abundance: -
j_gene: TRBJ1-5
CDR3nt: TGCGCCAGCAGCCAAAGGTCCGGTCTACGCAATCAGCCCCAGCATTTT
CDR3aa: CASSQRSGLRNQPQHF

d_gene: TRBD1
v_gene: TRBV6-1
abundance: many
j_gene: TRBJ2-7
CDR3nt: TGTGCCAGCCCCGGGACAGACTACGAGCAGTACTTC
CDR3aa: CASPGTDYEQYF

d_gene: -
v_gene: TRBV14
abundance: -
j_gene: TRBJ1-4
CDR3nt: TGTGCCAGCAGCCAAGATGGAGAAAAACTGTTTTTT
CDR3aa: CASSQDGEKLFF

d_gene: -
v_gene: TRBV19
abundance: -
j_gene: TRBJ2-7
CDR3nt: TGTGCCAGTAGTATCTCCCCAGGGGAGTACGAGCAGTACTTC
CDR3aa: CASSISPGEYEQYF

d_gene: TRBD1
v_gene: TRBV5-1
abundance: -
j_gene: TRBJ2-1
CDR3nt: TGCGCCAGCAGCGGCGGGACAGGGTCCGATGAGCAGTTCTTC
CDR3aa: CASSGGTGSDEQFF

d_gene: -
v_gene: TRBV2
abundance: -
j_gene: TRBJ2-7
CDR3nt: TGTGCCAGCAGGCCCCGGGCCCTAACCTACGAGCAGTACTTC
CDR3aa: CASRPRALTYEQYF

d_gene: TRBD1
v_gene: TRBV27
abundance: -
j_gene: TRBJ1-5
CDR3nt: TGTGCCAGCAGGCCCAGGGGGACGGGACAGCCCCAGCATTTT
CDR3aa: CASRPRGTGQPQHF

d_gene: -
v_gene: TRBV19
abundance: -
j_gene: TRBJ1-1
CDR3nt: TGTGCCAGTACAAAGATGAACACTGAAGCTTTCTTT
CDR3aa: CASTKMNTEAFF

d_gene: TRBD1
v_gene: TRBV6-4
abundance: -
j_gene: TRBJ2-7
CDR3nt: TGTGCCAGCAGTGTGGGAGGCAGGGGGCCTTACGAGCAGTACTTC
CDR3aa: CASSVGGRGPYEQYF

d_gene: -
v_gene: TRBV5-6
abundance: -
j_gene: TRBJ2-1
CDR3nt: TGTGCCAGCAGCTTGGGGGGGACTTTTTCTCATGAGCAGTTCTTC
CDR3aa: CASSLGGTFSHEQFF

d_gene: -
v_gene: TRBV10-3
abundance: -
j_gene: TRBJ1-1
CDR3nt: TGTGCCATCAGTTATTCGAACACTGAAGCTTTCTTT
CDR3aa: CAISYSNTEAFF

d_gene: TRBD2
v_gene: TRBV13
abundance: -
j_gene: TRBJ2-7
CDR3nt: TGTGCCAGCTTGGCGGGAGGCCTCTCCTACGAGCAGTACTTC
CDR3aa: CASLAGGLSYEQYF

d_gene: TRBD1
v_gene: TRBV6-6
abundance: -
j_gene: TRBJ2-7
CDR3nt: TGTTCTTCAGGGGGCCCCTACGAGCAGTACTTC
CDR3aa: CSSGGPYEQYF

d_gene: TRBD2
v_gene: TRBV6-4
abundance: -
j_gene: TRBJ2-3
CDR3nt: TGTGCCAGCAGTGACAAGCGGGAAACAGATACGCAGTATTTT
CDR3aa: CASSDKRETDTQYF